The 24 T cell receptor beta chains given below trace back to one sample, sequenced in a study of CD8 T cells in ankylosing spondylitis. Each CDR3 protein gets one entry after TCRdb re-called the 5' RACE reads with MiXCR. The sample yields around 230,000 distinct CDR3 sequences, 8% to 9.5% seen once. Sequences were obtained from blood, either unsorted or a sorted T cell fraction (not recorded which). The receptors derive from a male donor with ankylosing spondylitis or in good health (not recorded which).

This clonotype came up a few times. The V call is TRBV7-2, the J call TRBJ2-1; the D is unclear. The germline V gene has CDR1 SGHTA and CDR2 FQGNSA. V lost 5 bases and J lost 6, with 17 bases in between. This CDR3 contains 15 residues. The CDR3 loop reads CASSPRWAQRNEQFF. CDR3 DNA: TGTGCCAGCAGCCCTAGGTGGGCCCAGCGCAATGAGCAGTTCTTC.

CDR3 loop: CASSLPEANVLTF. CDR3 DNA sequence: TGTGCCAGCAGCTTACCTGAGGCCAACGTCCTGACTTTC. The chain has TRBV7-2 and TRBJ2-6; D is unclear. The ends were cut back, 2 bases at V and 6 bases at J, with 5 bases in the middle. Germline CDR1 is SGHTA and CDR2 is FQGNSA. This CDR3 has 13 residues.

This clonotype was counted many times. The chain recombines TRBV15 with TRBJ1-1; D not certain. V was shortened by 0 bases and J by 3 bases, with 20 bases between the two germline ends. The CDR3 spans 18 residues. Per germline, CDR1 LNHNV and CDR2 YYDKDF (reference sequence). The CDR3 spells CATSREKANWLAYTEAFF. As DNA, the CDR3 is TGTGCCACCAGCAGAGAAAAAGCCAACTGGCTGGCGTACACTGAAGCTTTCTTT.

In its sample, this clonotype was seen many times. The J gene is TRBJ2-2, the V gene TRBV29-1, with D tentatively TRBD1 (5 bases). V lost 0 bases to trimming and J lost 6 bases, with 11 bases between them. The CDR3 loop spans 14 amino acids. Germline V CDR1 and CDR2: SQVTM, ANQGSEA. For the CDR3, the DNA is TGCAGCGTTGAAGACAGGGAATTAGCCGGGGAGCTGTTTTTT. Translation gives CSVEDRELAGELFF.

This clonotype has at least ten counts. V and J are TRBV7-8 and TRBJ2-1, with D unclear. The CDR3 length is 18 residues. Germline V CDR1 and CDR2: SGHVS, FQNEAQ. The V gene lost 1 base and the J gene lost 0 bases, with 16 bases spanning the gap. The CDR3 DNA reads TGTGCCAGCAGCTTAGTAGAGGTGGCTCCTAGCTCCTACAATGAGCAGTTCTTC. This gives the protein CASSLVEVAPSSYNEQFF.

This clonotype was observed many times. V is TRBV5-8 and J is TRBJ2-3; TRBD1 aligns across 8 bases. CDR3 length: 16 residues. CDR1 is SGHTS and CDR2 is YDEGEE in the germline V gene. Trimming removed 4 bases from V and 0 bases from J; junction bases left unmatched: 7. The CDR3 spells CASSIGQGWSTDTQYF. The CDR3 DNA sequence: TGTGCCAGCAGCATTGGACAGGGCTGGAGCACAGATACGCAGTATTTT.

This clonotype was picked up a small number of times. The chain couples TRBV5-1 to TRBJ2-7, with D maybe TRBD1 (5 bases). The CDR3 spans 16 residues. V was cut by 0 bases and J by 5 bases, with 18 bases left in between. The germline CDR1 and CDR2 sequences are SGHRS and YFSETQ. CDR3 in DNA: TGCGCCAGCAGCTTGGGATGGGGCGCCTCAAGCCACGAGCAGTACTTC. The encoded protein is CASSLGWGASSHEQYF.

This clonotype was seen once. This sequence may be a read error, since a much larger clone differs from it by one base. The chain links TRBV5-1 to TRBJ1-1; unclear D gene. The CDR3 is 13 residues long. Germline assignment: CDR1 SGHRS and CDR2 YFSETQ. The V gene lost 1 base and the J gene lost 7 bases, with 11 bases spanning the gap. The CDR3 coding sequence is TGCGCCAGCAGCTTGTTGGTGACGGGTGAAGCTTTCTTT. This gives the protein CASSLLVTGEAFF.

This clonotype was counted ten times or more. The chain recombines TRBV6-1 with TRBJ1-3; D unclear. Germline V gene data show CDR1 as MNHNS and CDR2 as SASEGT. This CDR3 is built from 11 residues. V was pared by 1 base and J by 11 bases, with 6 bases between. As DNA, the CDR3 is TGTGCCAGCAGTGAAGGAGTGGCCATATATTTT. It specifies CASSEGVAIYF.

This clonotype was observed at least ten times. The V gene is TRBV30, the J gene TRBJ1-6; D uncertain. Germline assignment: CDR1 GTSNPN and CDR2 SVGIG (reference sequence). This CDR3 has 13 residues. Trimming removed 1 base at V and 7 bases at J, with 8 bases between. The DNA of the CDR3 is TGTGCCTGGAGTGGCGGCCCCAATTCACCCCTCCACTTT. This sequence encodes CAWSGGPNSPLHF. Looking up the rest from reference TRBV30 and TRBJ1-6 gives the full variable domain: SQTIHQWPATLVQPVGSPLSLECTVEGTSNPNLYWYRQAAGRGLQLLFYSVGIGQISSEVPQNLSASRPQDRQFILSSKKLLLSDSGFYLCAWSGGPNSPLHFGNGTRLTVT.

This clonotype was observed many times. The chain has TRBV5-1 and TRBJ1-1; D perhaps matches TRBD1 (5 bases). This CDR3 spans 14 amino acids. From germline, CDR1 is SGHRS and CDR2 YFSETQ. V was cut by 3 bases and J by 4 bases, with 13 bases left in between. CDR3 sequence (DNA): TGCGCCAGCAGCTCGGAGGGGCACGGCACTGAAGCTTTCTTT. It is translated as CASSSEGHGTEAFF.

There are many counts of this clonotype. V and J are TRBV12-3 or TRBV12-4 and TRBJ1-2; unclear D gene. The length of the CDR3 is 13 residues. Trimming took 5 bases from V and 4 from J, leaving 11 bases between them. CDR3 residues: CASSPTERYGYTF. The CDR3 DNA reads TGTGCCAGCAGTCCTACAGAACGCTATGGCTACACCTTC.

This clonotype was observed at least ten times. This sequence joins TRBV5-1 and TRBJ2-3; no clear D. CDR1 and CDR2 from the germline V gene are SGHRS and YFSETQ. The CDR3 spans 15 residues. Trimming removed 0 bases at V and 2 bases at J, with 10 bases between. The CDR3 DNA follows: TGCGCCAGCAGCTTGGCCAGACACCCCACAGATACGCAGTATTTT. The encoded protein is CASSLARHPTDTQYF.

This clonotype appeared many times. The V gene is TRBV4-2, the J gene TRBJ2-3; no definite D call. The germline CDR1 and CDR2 sequences are LGHNA and YNFKEQ. CDR3 length: 14 amino acids. Trimming pared 0 bases from V and 1 base from J, leaving 5 bases between. This CDR3 reads CASSQDWGTDTQYF. CDR3 coding DNA: TGTGCCAGCAGCCAAGATTGGGGCACAGATACGCAGTATTTT.

This clonotype was picked up many times. The gene calls are TRBV18 and TRBJ2-7, with D possibly TRBD1 on 5 matching bases. V was cut by 3 bases and J by 1 base, with 25 bases left in between. CDR3 size: 19 residues. Germline CDR1 reads KGHSH; CDR2 reads LQKENI. CDR3 sequence: CASSPRIPESDRLSYEQYF. The DNA of the CDR3 is TGTGCCAGCTCACCCCGCATCCCAGAGAGTGACAGATTATCCTACGAGCAGTACTTC.

This sequence joins TRBV10-3 and TRBJ2-1, with 12 bases matching TRBD1. The CDR3 spans 14 residues. The junction had 6 bases not matched to a gene; V was cut back by 5 bases and J by 10 bases. The V gene's germline CDR1 is ENHRY and CDR2 SYGVKD. CDR3 sequence (DNA): TGTGCCATCAGTCCGGGACAGGGGGCGGAGGAGCAGTTCTTC. It codes for CAISPGQGAEEQFF.

This clonotype was recorded many times. The chain recombines TRBV7-9 with TRBJ2-3; D is perhaps TRBD2 (6 bases). The ends were cut back, 3 bases at V and 3 bases at J, with 13 bases in the middle. Germline values: CDR1 SEHNR, CDR2 FQNEAQ (reference sequence). This CDR3 has 15 amino acids. CDR3 sequence (DNA): TGTGCCAGCAGCTTTCTAGCGTTCGGGACAGATACGCAGTATTTT. This codes for CASSFLAFGTDTQYF.

The chain recombines TRBV3-1 with TRBJ2-7, with TRBD1 identical over 7 bases. The CDR3 loop spans 13 amino acids. V was pared by 2 bases and J by 7 bases, with 5 bases of the junction left unmatched. CDR1 and CDR2 (germline): LGHDT, YNNKEL (reference sequence). The chain's CDR3 is CASSQMSRGEQYF. The CDR3 DNA reads as TGTGCCAGCAGCCAAATGTCCAGGGGGGAGCAGTACTTC.

This clonotype occurred many times. The chain joins TRBV25-1 to TRBJ1-1; D gene unclear. CDR3 length equals 13 residues. Germline CDR1 is MGHDK and CDR2 is SYGVNS. V gave up 7 bases and J gave up 1 base, with 10 bases separating them. For the CDR3, the DNA is TGTGCCAGCACATACCGGGAGAACACTGAAGCTTTCTTT. This encodes CASTYRENTEAFF. The full variable domain, completed using reference TRBV25-1 and TRBJ1-1, is EADIYQTPRYLVIGTGKKITLECSQTMGHDKMYWYQQDPGMELHLIHYSYGVNSTEKGDLSSESTVSRIRTEHFPLTLESARPSHTSQYLCASTYRENTEAFFGQGTRLTVV.

This clonotype was observed a few times. This chain connects TRBV20-1 to TRBJ2-5; D gene unclear. The CDR3 contains 14 residues. The germline V and J ends were trimmed by 6 bases and 0 bases, with 14 bases remaining between them. Per germline, CDR1 DFQATT and CDR2 SNEGSKA (reference sequence). The CDR3, as DNA: TGCAGTGCGACCCAAAGGACCAACCAAGAGACCCAGTACTTC. Protein sequence: CSATQRTNQETQYF.

This clonotype was seen at least ten times. The genes are TRBV11-2 and TRBJ2-1; the D gene is possibly TRBD2 (6 bases). Per the germline V gene, CDR1 is SGHAT and CDR2 is FQNNGV. Trimming removed 8 bases at V and 0 bases at J, with 23 bases between. This CDR3 has 18 residues. CDR3 protein: CASARLVSINPSYNEQFF. DNA of the CDR3: TGTGCCAGCGCTAGACTAGTCTCCATCAACCCCTCCTACAATGAGCAGTTCTTC.

In this sample, this clonotype turned up once. The CDR3 nucleotides are TGTGCCAGCAGCCAAGAGATCCCCGGGGTCGACGAGCAGTACTTC. Protein sequence: CASSQEIPGVDEQYF. V is TRBV3-1 and J is TRBJ2-7; maybe TRBD2 (5 bases). CDR3 length: 15 residues. The V end was cut by 0 bases, the J end by 5 bases, with 14 bases between. Germline V lookup: CDR1 LGHDT, CDR2 YNNKEL (reference sequence).

This clonotype showed up many times. The chain carries TRBV7-9 and TRBJ2-2; D gene uncertain. Per germline, CDR1 SEHNR and CDR2 FQNEAQ (reference sequence). This CDR3 is built from 14 residues. Trimming left V 4 bases short and J 6 bases short, with 12 bases between. This chain's CDR3 is CASSSGIYAGELFF. CDR3 in DNA: TGTGCCAGCAGCTCAGGAATCTACGCCGGGGAGCTGTTTTTT. The full variable domain, rest sourced from reference TRBV7-9 and TRBJ2-2, is DTGVSQNPRHKITKRGQNVTFRCDPISEHNRLYWYRQTLGQGPEFLTYFQNEAQLEKSRLLSDRFSAERPKGSFSTLEIQRTEQGDSAMYLCASSSGIYAGELFFGEGSRLTVL.

The rearrangement joins TRBV19 to TRBJ2-1; TRBD2 agrees at 9 bases. The CDR3 totals 14 residues. Germline values: CDR1 LNHDA, CDR2 SQIVND (reference sequence). V was pared by 1 base and J by 9 bases, with 4 bases of the junction left unmatched. The CDR3 protein is CASSIAGGGGEQFF. CDR3 DNA: TGTGCCAGTAGTATAGCGGGCGGGGGGGGTGAGCAGTTCTTC.